These 10 T cell receptor beta chains were all obtained from the same sample, sequenced in a study of cytomegalovirus exposure and HLA in healthy donors. PCR was performed using 60 Vbeta and 13 Jbeta primers. Generated by immunoSEQ multiplex PCR, the TCRdb table keeps only in-frame clones and is missing some. The table has fewer than 200,000 clones, about 77% seen once. Sequencing used PBMCs. These receptor sequences come from a man aged 25-45 years in good health and CMV-seronegative.

V usage is TRBV29-1 and J usage is TRBJ2-2, with 7 bases fitting TRBD1. Germline CDR1 reads SQVTM; CDR2 reads ANQGSEA. After removal of 4 bases from V and 0 bases from J, the junction contained 2 bases not matched to a gene. The CDR3 consists of 14 residues. CDR3 sequence: CSVGQGSNTGELFF. The CDR3 nucleotides are TGCAGCGTTGGACAGGGTTCGAACACCGGGGAGCTGTTTTTT.

This clone was detected only once. The chain employs TRBV6-5 and TRBJ2-7; tentatively, D is TRBD1 (5 bases). Trimming cost V 6 bases and J 0 bases, with 15 bases left between them. This CDR3 is built from 15 residues. Germline lookup yields CDR1 MNHEY and CDR2 SVGAGI. The CDR3 sequence is CASSKRQRSSYEQYF. The DNA for the CDR3 is TGTGCCAGCAGCAAGCGACAGAGGAGCTCCTACGAGCAGTACTTC.

This clone was seen once. The rearrangement joins TRBV7-2 to TRBJ1-1, with D tentatively TRBD1 (6 bases). The CDR3 extends over 14 amino acids. Trimming took 3 bases from V and 0 from J, leaving 8 bases between them. The germline CDR1 and CDR2 sequences are SGHTA and FQGNSA. The chain's CDR3 is CASSFDRLNTEAFF. The CDR3 nucleotides are TGTGCCAGCAGCTTCGACAGGTTGAACACTGAAGCTTTCTTT.

V usage is TRBV27 and J usage is TRBJ2-7, with a weak D call TRBD1 (6 bases). Looked up from germline, CDR1 is MNHEY and CDR2 is SMNVEV (reference sequence). This CDR3 spans 14 amino acids. Trimming cost V 5 bases and J 5 bases, with 16 bases left between them. The DNA of the CDR3 is TGTGCCAGCAGTCCACAGGGTCGTCCTGACGAGCAGTACTTC. It is translated as CASSPQGRPDEQYF.

The gene calls are TRBV11-2 and TRBJ1-2; D is ambiguous. From germline, CDR1 is SGHAT and CDR2 FQNNGV. The V end was cut by 0 bases, the J end by 4 bases, with 15 bases between. The CDR3 sequence is 16 residues long. CDR3 DNA: TGTGCCAGCAGCTTAGATCCCCGGGTGTCGATCTATGGCTACACCTTC. Translation gives CASSLDPRVSIYGYTF. Filled out from reference TRBV11-2 and TRBJ1-2, the complete variable domain reads EAGVAQSPRYKIIEKRQSVAFWCNPISGHATLYWYQQILGQGPKLLIQFQNNGVVDDSQLPKDRFSAERLKGVDSTLKIQPAKLEDSAVYLCASSLDPRVSIYGYTFGSGTRLTVV.

This chain joins TRBV19 and TRBJ2-2, with 7 bases fitting TRBD2. Per the germline V gene, CDR1 is LNHDA and CDR2 is SQIVND (reference sequence). Trimming cost V 7 bases and J 6 bases; bases outside gene matches: 8. This CDR3 is built from 14 residues. Written as DNA, the CDR3 is TGTGCCAGTATCCGGGGGGAGTGGCCCGGGGAGCTGTTTTTT. Protein product: CASIRGEWPGELFF.

The genes are TRBV7-2 and TRBJ1-3; a weak D match, TRBD1 (6 bases). The CDR3 extends over 16 amino acids. Germline assignment: CDR1 SGHTA and CDR2 FQGNSA. V lost 3 bases, J lost 2 bases, and 14 bases lay in between. As DNA, the CDR3 is TGTGCCAGCAGCTTTCAGGGGATGTCTCCTGGAAACACCATATATTTT. Amino acid sequence: CASSFQGMSPGNTIYF. The full variable domain, completed using reference TRBV7-2 and TRBJ1-3, is GAGVSQSPSNKVTEKGKDVELRCDPISGHTALYWYRQSLGQGLEFLIYFQGNSAPDKSGLPSDRFSAERTGGSVSTLTIQRTQQEDSAVYLCASSFQGMSPGNTIYFGEGSWLTVV.

The chain has TRBV11-1 and TRBJ2-7; 8 nucleotides match TRBD2. V shed 2 bases, J shed 2 bases, and the junction held 5 bases outside the gene matches. CDR3 size: 15 residues. CDR1 is SGHAT, CDR2 FQDESV, per germline (reference sequence). Here the CDR3 DNA reads TGTGCCAGCAGCTTATATACAGCGGGAGCCTACGAGCAGTACTTC. Translation: CASSLYTAGAYEQYF.

The chain links TRBV4-3 to TRBJ2-3; 12 nucleotides line up with TRBD2. V lost 3 bases to trimming and J lost 5 bases; unmatched junction nucleotides: 6. CDR3 length: 16 amino acids. CDR1 and CDR2 from the germline V gene are LGHNA and YSLEER. The CDR3 DNA reads TGCGCCAGCAGCCAGACTAGCGGGGGCTCAAGAGATACGCAGTATTTT. Protein sequence: CASSQTSGGSRDTQYF.

This chain links TRBV6-5 with TRBJ2-7; D ambiguous. The germline V gene has CDR1 MNHEY and CDR2 SVGAGI. CDR3 length equals 11 residues. The V and J ends lost 6 bases and 3 bases respectively, with 6 bases between them. CDR3 sequence reads: CASRADYEQYF. Here the CDR3 DNA reads TGTGCCAGCAGGGCCGACTACGAGCAGTACTTC.